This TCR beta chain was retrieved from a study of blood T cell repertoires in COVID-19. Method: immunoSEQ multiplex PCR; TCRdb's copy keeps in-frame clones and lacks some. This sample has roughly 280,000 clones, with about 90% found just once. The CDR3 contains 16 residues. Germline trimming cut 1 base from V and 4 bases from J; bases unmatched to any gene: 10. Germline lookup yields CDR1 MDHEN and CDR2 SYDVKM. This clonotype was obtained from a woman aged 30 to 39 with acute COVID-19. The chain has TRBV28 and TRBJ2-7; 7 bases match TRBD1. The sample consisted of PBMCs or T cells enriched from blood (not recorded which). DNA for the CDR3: TGTGCCAGCAGTTTATTTGGTAGGGACAGATATTACGAGCAGTACTTC. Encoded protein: CASSLFGRDRYYEQYF.